There are a few counts of the clone carrying this TCR beta chain. Its specificity is unknown. Each CDR3 protein is one row after TCRdb ran MiXCR on the reads. The sample records about 890,000 distinct CDR3 sequences, around 32% being singletons. This entry comes from a study of T cell repertoires in cytomegalovirus infection. Across the whole study: It can be stated that public TCR beta signatures indicated CMV infection as well as a matching HLA type.

The CDR3 covers 12 residues. Trimming removed 6 bases from V and 2 bases from J, with 8 bases in between. Germline CDR1 is SNHLY and CDR2 is FYNNEI. Study-level results: The study identified carriers of CMV plus the relevant HLA from cumulative public TCR beta family frequency.

This chain uses TRBV2 with TRBJ2-7; D gene uncertain. The sequence was obtained from a human donor in good health (CMV status not recorded). Some clones in this sample may be carry-over from other donors' samples. The source material was cultured CD8+ T cells from PBMCs, sampled from culture after CMV antigen stimulation. DNA for the CDR3: TGTGCCAGCAGGCCCTCCCCCTACGAGCAGTACTTC. It is translated as CASRPSPYEQYF.